This T cell receptor beta chain was recorded in a study of radiotherapy plus CTLA-4 blockade in lung cancer. Turning to the study itself: Of all patients, more than 15% responded objectively and roughly 31% showed disease control.

This clone turned up a few times. Antigen: not known. The CDR3 totals 16 residues. The study's findings and limits: Clones derived from tumor TCRs expanded in blood after radiotherapy plus ipilimumab.

Assay used: immunoSEQ multiplex PCR; TCRdb lists only in-frame clones, some missing. The table has 35,000 to 40,000 clones, about 86% seen once; the top ten hold approximately 22%. The clonotype comes from a human donor with non-small cell lung cancer whose response to radiotherapy plus ipilimumab could not be evaluated. Sequenced here: peripheral blood, sampled from a patient treated with radiotherapy plus ipilimumab. The rearrangement links TRBV7-5 to TRBJ2-2; the table's D call TRBD1 went unverified against the DNA. TRBV7-5 is a documented pseudogene. CDR3 protein: CASDGPGQGAPGELFF. CDR3 bases: TGTGCCAGCGATGGCCCGGGACAGGGGGCCCCCGGGGAGCTGTTTTTT.